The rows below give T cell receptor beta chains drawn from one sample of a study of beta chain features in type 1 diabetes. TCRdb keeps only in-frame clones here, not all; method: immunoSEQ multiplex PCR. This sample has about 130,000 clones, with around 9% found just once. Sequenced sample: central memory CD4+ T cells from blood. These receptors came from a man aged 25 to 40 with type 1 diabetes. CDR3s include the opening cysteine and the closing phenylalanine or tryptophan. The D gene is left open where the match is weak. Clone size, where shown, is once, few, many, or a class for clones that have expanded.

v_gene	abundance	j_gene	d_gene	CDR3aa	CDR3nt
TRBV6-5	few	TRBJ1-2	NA	CASSYEGRDYGYTF	TGTGCCAGCAGTTACGAGGGCCGCGACTATGGCTACACCTTC
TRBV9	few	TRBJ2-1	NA	CASSKRGRAFPPGEQFF	TGTGCCAGCAGCAAACGGGGGAGAGCCTTCCCCCCCGGTGAGCAGTTCTTC
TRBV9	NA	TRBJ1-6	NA	CASSGGTDYTNSPLHF	TGTGCCAGCAGCGGCGGAACGGATTATACTAATTCACCCCTCCACTTT
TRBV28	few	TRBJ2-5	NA	CASKQEILETQYF	TGTGCCAGCAAACAGGAAATACTGGAGACCCAGTACTTC
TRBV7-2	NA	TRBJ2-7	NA	CASSLQGGWDEQYF	TGTGCCAGCAGCCTACAGGGTGGATGGGACGAGCAGTACTTC
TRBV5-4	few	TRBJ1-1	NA	CASSLGRSRNTEAFF	TGTGCCAGCAGCTTGGGAAGGAGCAGGAACACTGAAGCTTTCTTT
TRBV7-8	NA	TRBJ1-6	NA	CASSLARVNSPLHF	TGTGCCAGCAGCTTAGCCAGGGTCAATTCACCCCTCCACTTT
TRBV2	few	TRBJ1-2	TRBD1	CASSEQGVGGYTF	TGTGCCAGCAGTGAGCAGGGGGTGGGTGGCTACACCTTC
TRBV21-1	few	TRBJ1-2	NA	CASSPIRDRARGYTF	TGTGCCAGCAGCCCCATCCGCGACAGGGCGCGAGGCTACACCTTC
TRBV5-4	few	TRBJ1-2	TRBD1	CASRDEDREQHGYTF	TGTGCCAGCAGGGACGAGGACAGGGAGCAGCATGGCTACACCTTC
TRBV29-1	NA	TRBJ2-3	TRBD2	CSVPSGVSTDTQYF	TGCAGCGTTCCCAGCGGGGTTAGCACAGATACGCAGTATTTT
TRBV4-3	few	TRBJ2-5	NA	CASSQQGGETQYF	TGCGCCAGCAGCCAACAGGGGGGAGAGACCCAGTACTTC
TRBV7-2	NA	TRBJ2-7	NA	CASGQPSPAYEQYF	TGTGCCAGCGGACAGCCCTCCCCGGCCTACGAGCAGTACTTC
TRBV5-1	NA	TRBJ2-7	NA	CASSLGSGDAYEQYF	TGCGCCAGCAGCTTGGGATCAGGGGACGCCTACGAGCAGTACTTC
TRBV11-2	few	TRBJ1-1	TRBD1	CASSHHRDSEAFF	TGTGCCAGCAGCCATCACCGGGACAGCGAAGCTTTCTTT
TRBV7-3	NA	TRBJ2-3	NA	CASSSAVSTDTQYF	TGTGCCAGCAGCTCCGCGGTTAGCACAGATACGCAGTATTTT
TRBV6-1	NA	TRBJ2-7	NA	CASSDKARDFALPYEQYF	TGTGCCAGCAGTGACAAGGCCAGGGACTTCGCTCTACCCTACGAGCAGTACTTC
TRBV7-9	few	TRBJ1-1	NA	CASSLARSNTEAFF	TGTGCCAGCAGCTTAGCGCGATCGAACACTGAAGCTTTCTTT
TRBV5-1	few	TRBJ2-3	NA	CASSLGQVGADTQYF	TGCGCCAGCAGCCTTGGACAAGTCGGAGCAGATACGCAGTATTTT
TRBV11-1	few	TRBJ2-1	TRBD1	CASSLLQGAGNEQFF	TGTGCCAGCAGCTTATTGCAGGGGGCAGGAAATGAGCAGTTCTTC
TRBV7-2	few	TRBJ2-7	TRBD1	CASSRDRGNEQYF	TGTGCCAGCAGCAGGGACAGGGGTAACGAGCAGTACTTC
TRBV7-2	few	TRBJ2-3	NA	CASSSPRGRSTDTQYF	TGTGCCAGCAGCTCCCCAAGGGGTAGGAGCACAGATACGCAGTATTTT
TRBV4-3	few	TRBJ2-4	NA	CASSHAVGAQTKNIQYF	TGCGCCAGCAGCCATGCCGTGGGAGCTCAGACCAAAAACATTCAGTACTTC
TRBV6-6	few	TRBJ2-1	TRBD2	CASSARSGGSNNEQFF	TGTGCCAGCAGTGCCCGTAGCGGGGGTTCTAACAATGAGCAGTTCTTC
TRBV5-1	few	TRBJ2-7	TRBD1	CASSLETGIGEQYF	TGCGCCAGCAGCTTGGAGACAGGGATTGGGGAGCAGTACTTC
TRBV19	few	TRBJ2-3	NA	CASGQTLTDTQYF	TGTGCCAGCGGACAGACTCTCACAGATACGCAGTATTTT
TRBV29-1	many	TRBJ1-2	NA	CSVETGPYGYTF	TGCAGCGTTGAAACAGGGCCGTATGGCTACACCTTC
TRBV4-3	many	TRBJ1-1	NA	CASSHGGFTEAFF	TGCGCCAGCAGCCACGGAGGGTTTACTGAAGCTTTCTTT
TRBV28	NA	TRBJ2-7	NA	CASTQGWSYEQYF	TGTGCCAGCACTCAGGGTTGGTCCTACGAGCAGTACTTC
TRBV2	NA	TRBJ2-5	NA	CASSTEQETQYF	TGTGCCAGCAGTACAGAGCAAGAGACCCAGTACTTC
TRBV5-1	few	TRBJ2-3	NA	CASTPKGGGYTDTQYF	TGCGCCAGCACCCCGAAGGGGGGGGGATACACAGATACGCAGTATTTT
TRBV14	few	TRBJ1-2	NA	CASSQGQYPYGYTF	TGTGCCAGCAGCCAAGGACAGTACCCCTATGGCTACACCTTC
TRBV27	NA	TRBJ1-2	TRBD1	CASRSIGAGGAYGYTF	TGTGCCAGCAGGAGTATTGGGGCAGGGGGCGCATATGGCTACACCTTC
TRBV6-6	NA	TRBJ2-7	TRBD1	CASSTQGRGHEQYF	TGTGCCAGCAGTACACAGGGGCGCGGACACGAGCAGTACTTC
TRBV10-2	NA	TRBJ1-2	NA	CASSEGTAGYGYTF	TGCGCCAGCAGTGAAGGAACGGCCGGGTATGGCTACACCTTC
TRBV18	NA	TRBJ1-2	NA	CASSGPEGQNYGYTF	TGTGCCAGCTCAGGGCCAGAAGGCCAGAACTATGGCTACACCTTC
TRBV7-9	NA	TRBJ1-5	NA	CASVRDGGNQPQHF	TGTGCCAGTGTCAGGGATGGGGGCAATCAGCCCCAGCATTTT
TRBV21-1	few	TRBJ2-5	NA	CASSRQKIGGTGIQETQYF	TGTGCCAGCAGCCGCCAAAAGATAGGTGGCACAGGGATCCAAGAGACCCAGTACTTC
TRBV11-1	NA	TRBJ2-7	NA	CASSLDRYEQYF	TGTGCCAGCAGCTTAGACAGGTACGAGCAGTACTTC
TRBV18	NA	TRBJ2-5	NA	CASSPVLETGETQYF	TGTGCCAGCTCACCAGTTCTGGAAACAGGGGAGACCCAGTACTTC